What follows describes a single T cell receptor (beta chain). Its antigen is not known. Trimming removed 3 bases from V and 6 bases from J, with 18 bases in between. CDR3 size: 15 residues. Germline V lookup: CDR1 SGHAT, CDR2 FQNNGV. The data derive from a study of shared clonotypes between healthy human individuals. Measured with immunoSEQ multiplex PCR; TCRdb has only the in-frame clones, and not every one. This sample has 650,000 to 700,000 clones, with less than 95% found just once. Study-wide points: Clonotypes shared by all four donors outscored non-shared clonotypes in generation probability.

Adult Caucasians living in Nashville, Tennessee made up all of the donors. CD8 memory pooled CD45RO+ cells and CCR7-negative CD45RA+ TemRA cells. The V and J genes are TRBV11-2 and TRBJ2-7; D perhaps matches TRBD2 (6 bases). The receptor was isolated from a man between 18 and 29 years old in good health. Some clones in this sample may be carry-over from other donors' samples. Sequences were obtained from memory CD8+ T cells from PBMCs. Subset described: CD45RO+ cells pooled with CCR7-negative TemRA cells. The CDR3, as DNA: TGTGCCAGCAGCTTCCCCACGGCGGGGATAGGCGAGCAGTACTTC. Amino acids: CASSFPTAGIGEQYF.